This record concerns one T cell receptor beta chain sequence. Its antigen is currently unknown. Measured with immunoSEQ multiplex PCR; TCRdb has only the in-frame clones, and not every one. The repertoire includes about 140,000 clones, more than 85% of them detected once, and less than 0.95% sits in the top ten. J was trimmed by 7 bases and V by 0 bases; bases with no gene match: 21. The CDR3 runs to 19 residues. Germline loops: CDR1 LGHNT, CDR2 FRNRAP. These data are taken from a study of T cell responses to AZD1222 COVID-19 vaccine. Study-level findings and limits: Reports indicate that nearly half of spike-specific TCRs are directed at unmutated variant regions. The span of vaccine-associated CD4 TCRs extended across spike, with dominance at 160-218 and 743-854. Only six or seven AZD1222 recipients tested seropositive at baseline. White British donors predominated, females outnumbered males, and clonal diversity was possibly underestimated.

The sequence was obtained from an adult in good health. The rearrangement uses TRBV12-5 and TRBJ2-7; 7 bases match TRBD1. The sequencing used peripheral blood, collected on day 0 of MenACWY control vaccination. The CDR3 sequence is CASGLVQGLQQGLIWEQYF. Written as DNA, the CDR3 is TGTGCTAGTGGTTTGGTACAAGGGCTTCAACAGGGGTTGATATGGGAGCAGTACTTC.